The rows below give T cell receptor beta chains drawn from one sample of a study of T cells in Graves' hyperthyroidism and ophthalmopathy. TCRdb re-analysed the multiplex PCR reads in MiXCR, keeping a single row per CDR3 protein. The sample shows some 500,000 distinct CDR3 sequences, roughly 15% of them seen only once. The material sequenced was blood. All receptors come from a young woman with Graves' ophthalmopathy. Each CDR3 is given with its conserved first and last residue. A D gene is named only where the DNA matches it firmly. Clone size, where shown, is once, few, many, or a class for clones that have expanded.

TRBJ1-2 NA TRBV7-9 NA CASSLALGGFYGYTF TGTGCCAGCAGTTTAGCGCTCGGGGGCTTCTATGGCTACACCTTC
TRBJ2-7 many TRBV7-3 TRBD2 CASSPEAGAHEQYF TGTGCCAGCAGCCCAGAAGCGGGAGCCCACGAGCAGTACTTC
TRBJ2-1 few TRBV19 TRBD1 CASSSARGRDEQFF TGTGCCAGTAGTAGCGCCAGGGGGCGCGATGAGCAGTTCTTC
TRBJ1-5 many TRBV20-1 NA CSARGRYRVGGNQPQHF TGCAGTGCTAGAGGGAGGTACAGGGTTGGGGGCAATCAGCCCCAGCATTTT
TRBJ1-3 few TRBV20-1 NA CSAWDGTGNTIYF TGCAGTGCTTGGGACGGAACTGGAAACACCATATATTTT
TRBJ1-2 NA TRBV19 NA CASSQPPYGYTF TGTGCCAGTAGCCAGCCTCCCTATGGCTACACCTTC
TRBJ1-1 NA TRBV10-3 TRBD1 CAISESLLRGQGGTEAFF TGTGCCATCAGTGAGTCGTTGCTACGGGGACAGGGGGGCACTGAAGCTTTCTTT
TRBJ2-7 NA TRBV7-3 NA CASSAGTPPYEQYF TGTGCCAGCAGCGCGGGGACACCTCCATACGAGCAGTACTTC
TRBJ2-2 few TRBV2 TRBD2 CAKVAGEGTGELFF TGTGCCAAAGTAGCGGGAGAGGGCACCGGGGAGCTGTTTTTT
TRBJ1-1 NA TRBV12-3/TRBV12-4 NA CASSLSGISTEAFF TGTGCCAGCAGTTTAAGTGGGATCAGCACTGAAGCTTTCTTT
TRBJ2-1 many TRBV5-8 TRBD2 CASSIGLAGVLRDEQFF TGTGCCAGCAGCATAGGGCTAGCGGGAGTCTTAAGGGATGAGCAGTTCTTC
TRBJ1-1 NA TRBV20-1 NA CSVGLANTEAFF TGCAGTGTGGGCCTGGCGAACACTGAAGCTTTCTTT
TRBJ2-3 NA TRBV6-2/TRBV6-3 NA CASSYNDITDTQYF TGTGCCAGCAGTTACAATGATATCACAGATACGCAGTATTTT
TRBJ2-6 NA TRBV6-1 NA CASSSFIQHRDLSGANVLTF TGTGCCAGCAGTTCCTTCATACAACACCGGGATCTCTCTGGGGCCAACGTCCTGACTTTC
TRBJ2-7 many TRBV3-1 TRBD1 CASSLGQGASEQYF TGTGCCAGCAGCCTCGGACAGGGGGCTTCCGAGCAGTACTTC
TRBJ2-1 NA TRBV20-1 NA CSAIGGGAYNEQFF TGCAGTGCTATCGGTGGGGGAGCCTACAATGAGCAGTTCTTC
TRBJ2-4 few TRBV6-2/TRBV6-3 NA CASNRRDGKNIQYF TGTGCCAGCAATCGGCGGGACGGCAAAAACATTCAGTACTTC
TRBJ2-7 few TRBV20-1 TRBD2 CSAREAGGYEQYF TGCAGTGCTAGAGAGGCGGGAGGCTACGAGCAGTACTTC
TRBJ2-1 many TRBV11-2 TRBD2 CASSLDLAGGPQAQFF TGTGCCAGCAGCTTAGATCTAGCGGGAGGGCCCCAGGCGCAGTTCTTC
TRBJ2-5 many TRBV12-3/TRBV12-4 NA CASSLRRTGQTQYF TGTGCCAGCAGTTTAAGGCGGACCGGACAGACCCAGTACTTC
TRBJ1-1 many TRBV7-2 TRBD1 CASSPRTGNLNTEAFF TGTGCCAGCAGCCCCCGGACAGGTAACCTGAACACTGAAGCTTTCTTT
TRBJ1-4 NA TRBV6-2/TRBV6-3 NA CASSYARPNEKLFF TGTGCCAGCAGTTACGCAAGACCAAACGAAAAACTGTTTTTT
TRBJ1-3 NA TRBV11-1 NA CASRPQGASFGGSGNTIYF TGTGCCAGCAGACCACAGGGAGCCAGCTTCGGGGGCTCTGGAAACACCATATATTTT
TRBJ2-3 many TRBV7-2 TRBD2 CASSWAGVKDTQYF TGTGCCAGCAGCTGGGCGGGAGTGAAAGATACGCAGTATTTT
TRBJ2-2 many TRBV6-1 TRBD2 CASSRSGRIGELFF TGTGCCAGCAGTCGTAGCGGGAGGATCGGGGAGCTGTTTTTT
TRBJ2-7 NA TRBV27 NA CASSSYKGRSYEQYF TGTGCCAGCAGTTCATATAAGGGACGGTCCTACGAGCAGTACTTC
TRBJ2-1 NA TRBV11-1 TRBD2 CASSPPLTSGLNEQFF TGTGCCAGCAGCCCCCCCTTGACTAGCGGGCTCAATGAGCAGTTCTTC
TRBJ1-1 many TRBV24-1 TRBD1 CATSDSRQGGMNTEAFF TGTGCCACCAGTGATTCCCGACAGGGGGGGATGAACACTGAAGCTTTCTTT
TRBJ2-7 many TRBV12-3/TRBV12-4 NA CASSFGDPITYEQYF TGTGCCAGCAGTTTTGGGGACCCAATTACCTACGAGCAGTACTTC
TRBJ2-1 NA TRBV29-1 NA CSVAAFLSSYNEQFF TGCAGCGTTGCGGCGTTCCTCAGCTCCTACAATGAGCAGTTCTTC
TRBJ1-4 NA TRBV14 NA CASSQDRAVEKLFF TGTGCCAGCAGCCAAGACAGGGCCGTTGAAAAACTGTTTTTT
TRBJ2-1 NA TRBV20-1 TRBD2 CSATLLAGESHEQFF TGCAGTGCTACCCTTCTTGCGGGAGAATCCCATGAGCAGTTCTTC
TRBJ2-2 few TRBV12-3/TRBV12-4 NA CASSWEFAGELFF TGTGCCAGCAGTTGGGAGTTCGCCGGGGAGCTGTTTTTT
TRBJ2-3 NA TRBV6-1 TRBD2 CASSGTSGGTDTQYF TGTGCCAGCAGCGGGACTAGCGGGGGCACAGATACGCAGTATTTT
TRBJ2-1 many TRBV6-2/TRBV6-3 NA CASYRVVNEQFF TGTGCCAGCTACAGGGTCGTCAATGAGCAGTTCTTC
TRBJ2-1 NA TRBV6-1 NA CASSGQTGRDEQFF TGTGCCAGCAGTGGCCAGACGGGAAGGGATGAGCAGTTCTTC
TRBJ1-3 few TRBV12-3/TRBV12-4 NA CASSLGYTIYF TGTGCCAGCAGTTTAGGGTACACCATATATTTT
TRBJ2-1 many TRBV5-8 TRBD2 CASSLKLAGVGNEQFF TGTGCCAGCAGCTTAAAACTAGCGGGAGTTGGGAATGAGCAGTTCTTC
TRBJ2-2 many TRBV30 TRBD2 CAWSVGLAGAGELFF TGTGCCTGGAGTGTAGGCCTAGCGGGAGCGGGGGAGCTGTTTTTT
TRBJ1-4 few TRBV2 TRBD1 CASSELRTGVKLFF TGTGCCAGCAGTGAACTGAGGACAGGGGTAAAACTGTTTTTT
TRBJ2-5 few TRBV10-3 TRBD1 CAISTQGVVVETQYF TGTGCCATCAGTACCCAGGGGGTAGTAGTAGAGACCCAGTACTTC
TRBJ2-5 NA TRBV6-2/TRBV6-3 NA CASRPGGIETQYF TGTGCCAGCAGACCAGGGGGGATAGAGACCCAGTACTTC
TRBJ1-2 many TRBV6-1 NA CASSSARPSYGYTF TGTGCCAGCAGTTCCGCACGACCGTCCTATGGCTACACCTTC
TRBJ2-7 NA TRBV25-1 NA CASSTLLGFGYEQYF TGTGCCAGCAGTACCCTTCTGGGTTTCGGCTACGAGCAGTACTTC
TRBJ2-1 few TRBV27 TRBD1 CASSRDSRRGPSYNEQFF TGTGCCAGCAGTAGGGACAGCCGCCGTGGGCCCTCCTACAATGAGCAGTTCTTC
TRBJ2-5 NA TRBV5-6 NA CASSRTQTQYF TGTGCCAGCAGCCGGACTCAGACCCAGTACTTC
TRBJ2-2 few TRBV25-1 NA CASSEYQKTGELFF TGTGCCAGCAGTGAATACCAAAAAACCGGGGAGCTGTTTTTT
TRBJ2-7 many TRBV5-5 NA CASSLRQSYEQYF TGTGCCAGCAGTTTACGACAGTCCTACGAGCAGTACTTC
TRBJ1-2 few TRBV6-1 NA CASKEESYGYTF TGTGCCAGCAAGGAGGAGAGCTATGGCTACACCTTC
TRBJ2-7 NA TRBV7-9 NA CASSPLKDSTTYEQYF TGTGCCAGCAGTCCTTTAAAGGACAGCACAACCTACGAGCAGTACTTC
TRBJ2-1 many TRBV20-1 NA CSARGLNEQFF TGCAGTGCTAGAGGTCTGAATGAGCAGTTCTTC
TRBJ2-7 few TRBV28 NA CASSPSYYEQYF TGTGCCAGCAGCCCCTCTTACTACGAGCAGTACTTC
TRBJ1-2 few TRBV15 NA CATSRGSRLDGYTF TGTGCCACCAGCAGAGGCTCGAGGTTGGATGGCTACACCTTC
TRBJ1-2 many TRBV11-2 NA CASSLDGHNYGYTF TGTGCCAGCAGCTTAGATGGCCATAACTATGGCTACACCTTC
TRBJ2-1 NA TRBV9 TRBD2 CASQPTQTSGRDEQFF TGTGCCAGCCAGCCGACCCAGACTAGCGGGCGCGATGAGCAGTTCTTC